Below are 14 T cell receptor beta chains sequenced from a single sample in a study of T cell responses to AZD1222 COVID-19 vaccine. Method: immunoSEQ multiplex PCR; TCRdb's copy keeps in-frame clones and lacks some. The table has 150,000 to 200,000 clones, almost 95% seen once. The sequences come from peripheral blood, collected on day 0 of AZD1222 vaccination. The receptors come from an adult in good health.

This clone showed up just once. This rearrangement joins TRBV5-1 to TRBJ2-2; 8 bases align to TRBD2. CDR3 length: 15 amino acids. The ends lost 4 bases at V and 0 bases at J; junction bases unmatched: 2. The germline V gene has CDR1 SGHRS and CDR2 YFSETQ. The CDR3 region is CASSPGLANTGELFF. For the CDR3, the DNA is TGCGCCAGCAGCCCGGGACTAGCGAACACCGGGGAGCTGTTTTTT. The full variable domain, in which reference TRBV5-1 and TRBJ2-2 provide the parts outside the CDR3, is KAGVTQTPRYLIKTRGQQVTLSCSPISGHRSVSWYQQTPGQGLQFLFEYFSETQRNKGNFPGRFSGRQFSNSRSEMNVSTLELGDSALYLCASSPGLANTGELFFGEGSRLTVL.

The chain joins TRBV5-6 to TRBJ2-7; D remains unclear. V gave up 0 bases and J gave up 2 bases, with 0 bases separating them. Germline V CDR1 and CDR2: SGHDT, YYEEEE. The CDR3 sequence is 11 residues long. The CDR3 here is CASSLAYEQYF. The CDR3, as DNA: TGTGCCAGCAGCTTGGCCTACGAGCAGTACTTC.

The chain combines TRBV7-8 with TRBJ1-1, with 9 bases aligning to TRBD1. The CDR3 totals 15 residues. Germline-derived CDR1 and CDR2 are SGHVS and FQNEAQ. Trimming cost V 5 bases and J 6 bases; bases outside gene matches: 10. CDR3 DNA sequence: TGTGCCAGCAGCGCGATGACAGGGGGGGTTGCTGAAGCTTTCTTT. This translates into CASSAMTGGVAEAFF.

The chain joins TRBV5-1 to TRBJ2-2; tentative D call: TRBD1 (6 bases). Germline V lookup: CDR1 SGHRS, CDR2 YFSETQ. This CDR3 is 13 amino acids long. V gave up 0 bases and J gave up 6 bases, with 6 bases separating them. This CDR3 is CASSLEGAGELFF. As DNA, the CDR3 is TGCGCCAGCAGCTTGGAGGGGGCCGGGGAGCTGTTTTTT.

The gene calls are TRBV6-2 or TRBV6-3 and TRBJ2-7, with TRBD2 as a possible D gene (6 bases). Germline-derived CDR1 and CDR2 are MNHEY and SVGEGT. Trimming removed 2 bases from V and 2 bases from J, with 10 bases in between. The CDR3 is 14 residues long. The CDR3 is CASSYGGATYEQYF. The CDR3 bases are TGTGCCAGCAGTTACGGCGGGGCGACCTACGAGCAGTACTTC.

The chain uses TRBV15 and TRBJ2-1; a possible D gene is TRBD2 (5 bases). With 0 bases removed from V and 0 bases from J, the gap between germline ends came to 9 bases. Germline-derived CDR1 and CDR2 are LNHNV and YYDKDF (reference sequence). The CDR3 is 16 amino acids. Here the CDR3 DNA reads TGTGCCACCAGCAGAGATAGTAGCGCCTCCTACAATGAGCAGTTCTTC. Translating gives CATSRDSSASYNEQFF.

This clone was detected only once. This sequence joins TRBV28 and TRBJ2-1; 10 bases are a match to TRBD2. Unmatched junction bases numbered 9, after V lost 8 bases and J lost 8 bases. The CDR3 has 14 amino acids. CDR1 is MDHEN, CDR2 SYDVKM, per germline. CDR3 DNA: TGTGCCAGCGGCACCGGGCTAGCGGGAGATGAGCAGTTCTTC. Its translation: CASGTGLAGDEQFF.

The chain employs TRBV6-5 and TRBJ2-1, with a weak D call TRBD1 (7 bases). Germline-derived CDR1 and CDR2 are MNHEY and SVGAGI. V was shortened by 6 bases and J by 10 bases, with 16 bases between the two germline ends. The CDR3 consists of 13 residues. The DNA of the CDR3 is TGTGCCAGCAGGGGACTTGACAGGGTCGAGCAGTTCTTC. Translation: CASRGLDRVEQFF.

The chain links TRBV11-2 to TRBJ1-2, with a weak D call TRBD1 (6 bases). This CDR3 is built from 15 residues. Looked up from germline, CDR1 is SGHAT and CDR2 is FQNNGV. Deletions cut 0 bases from V and 2 bases from J, with 10 bases between. The CDR3, as DNA: TGTGCCAGCAGCTTAGAGTACAGGGCGAACTATGGCTACACCTTC. Its translation is CASSLEYRANYGYTF.

The rearrangement uses TRBV5-5 and TRBJ1-1; D is perhaps TRBD1 (6 bases). Germline V gene sequence: CDR1 SGHKS, CDR2 YYEKEE (reference sequence). V was clipped by 4 bases and J by 1 base, with 11 bases between them. This CDR3 region has 14 residues. The CDR3 protein is CASSPGQWNTEAFF. As DNA, the CDR3 is TGTGCCAGCAGCCCGGGACAATGGAACACTGAAGCTTTCTTT.

This clone showed up just a few times. The V call is TRBV2, the J call TRBJ1-2; D is uncertain. Per the germline V gene, CDR1 is SNHLY and CDR2 is FYNNEI. Deletions cut 4 bases from V and 7 bases from J, with 16 bases between. The CDR3 has 14 residues. CDR3 sequence reads: CASSGESRSGGYTF. The CDR3 DNA follows: TGTGCCAGCAGTGGAGAGAGCAGGAGCGGTGGCTACACCTTC.

The chain couples TRBV7-3 to TRBJ2-3, with 8 positions matching TRBD2. With 2 bases clipped from V and 4 bases from J, the junction kept 2 bases outside the gene matches. Germline CDR1 SGHTA, CDR2 FQGTGA. The length of the CDR3 is 14 residues. The CDR3 DNA reads as TGTGCCAGCAGCTTAGGGCGGGAGGCAGATACGCAGTATTTT. As protein: CASSLGREADTQYF.

CDR3 in amino acids: CASSQVINTQYF. CDR3 DNA: TGTGCCAGCAGCCAAGTCATTAATACGCAGTATTTT. The V gene is TRBV14, the J gene TRBJ2-3; D remains ambiguous. Trimming removed 1 base from V and 7 bases from J, with 6 bases in between. CDR1 and CDR2 (germline): SGHDN, FVKESK. There are 12 residues in the CDR3.

The gene calls are TRBV2 and TRBJ1-2; D gene unclear. CDR3 size: 13 residues. Trimming removed 3 bases from V and 0 bases from J, with 5 bases in between. Germline V gene sequence: CDR1 SNHLY, CDR2 FYNNEI. The CDR3 nucleotides are TGTGCCAGCAGTGAGGGCGCTAACTATGGCTACACCTTC. Amino acids: CASSEGANYGYTF.